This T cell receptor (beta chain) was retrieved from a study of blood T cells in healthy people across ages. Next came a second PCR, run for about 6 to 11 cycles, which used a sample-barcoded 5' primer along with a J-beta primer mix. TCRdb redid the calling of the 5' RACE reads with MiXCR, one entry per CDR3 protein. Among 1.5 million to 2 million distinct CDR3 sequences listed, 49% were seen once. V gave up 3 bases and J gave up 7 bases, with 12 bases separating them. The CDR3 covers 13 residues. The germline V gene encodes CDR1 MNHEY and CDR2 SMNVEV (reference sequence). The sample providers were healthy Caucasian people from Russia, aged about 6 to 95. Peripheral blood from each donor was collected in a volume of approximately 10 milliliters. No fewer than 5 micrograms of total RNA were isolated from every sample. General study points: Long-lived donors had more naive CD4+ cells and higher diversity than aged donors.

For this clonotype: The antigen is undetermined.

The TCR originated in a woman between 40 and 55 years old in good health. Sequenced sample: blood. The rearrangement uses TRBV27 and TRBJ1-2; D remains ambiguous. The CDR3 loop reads CASSLDRSCGYTF. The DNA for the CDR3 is TGTGCCAGCAGTTTGGACCGAAGCTGTGGCTACACCTTC.